The 28 T cell receptor beta chains in this list originate from one sample, sequenced in a study of CD8 T cells in ankylosing spondylitis. Study-wide findings and caveats: In ankylosing spondylitis blood, a motif of about 8 highly homologous TCR beta variants appeared characteristic.

In TCRdb, the 5' RACE reads were re-called with MiXCR into one record per CDR3 protein. The sample lists more than 400,000 distinct CDR3 sequences; roughly 5% were seen once. The antigens of these receptors remain unknown. Sequences were obtained from blood, either unsorted or a sorted T cell fraction (not recorded which). These receptors all come from a male donor with ankylosing spondylitis.

This clonotype was recorded a few times. The chain uses TRBV7-2 and TRBJ2-5, with 9 bases lining up with TRBD2. Germline V gene data show CDR1 as SGHTA and CDR2 as FQGNSA. The CDR3 is 16 residues long. Trimming at V came to 2 bases and at J to 3 bases, leaving 7 bases not matched to a gene. CDR3 sequence: CASSLRGGGAEETQYF. CDR3 DNA: TGTGCCAGCAGCTTACGGGGCGGGGGGGCGGAAGAGACCCAGTACTTC.

This clonotype was found many times. The V call is TRBV5-1, the J call TRBJ1-5; the D gene is possibly TRBD1 (5 bases). Germline-derived CDR1 and CDR2 are SGHRS and YFSETQ. The CDR3 totals 14 residues. V lost 4 bases and J 5 bases, leaving 13 bases between the germline ends. This CDR3 reads CASSPGTPDQPQHF. The CDR3 bases are TGCGCCAGCAGCCCCGGGACTCCCGATCAGCCCCAGCATTTT.

In its sample, this clonotype was seen many times. This chain joins TRBV7-9 and TRBJ1-2, with D perhaps TRBD1 (5 bases). Trimming shortened V by 1 base and J by 0 bases, and 6 bases separated the two germline ends. Germline V gene lookup returns CDR1 SEHNR and CDR2 FQNEAQ (reference sequence). This CDR3 has 14 residues. The CDR3 here is CASSLETANYGYTF. As DNA, the CDR3 is TGTGCCAGCAGCTTAGAGACAGCTAACTATGGCTACACCTTC.

This clonotype was observed at least ten times. The V and J genes are TRBV7-2 and TRBJ2-7; 7 bases map to TRBD1. Germline assignment: CDR1 SGHTA and CDR2 FQGNSA. V trimming: 1 base; J trimming: 3 bases; junction bases outside the gene matches: 6. The CDR3 sequence is 15 residues long. CDR3 bases: TGTGCCAGCAGCTTAGTAGGGGGCCGTAGCTACGAGCAGTACTTC. Translating it yields CASSLVGGRSYEQYF.

This clonotype was picked up a small number of times. This chain connects TRBV20-1 to TRBJ2-4; TRBD1 aligns across 7 bases. The CDR3 runs to 13 residues. V shed 2 bases, J shed 9 bases, and the junction held 7 bases outside the gene matches. Germline-derived CDR1 and CDR2 are DFQATT and SNEGSKA (reference sequence). Written as DNA, the CDR3 is TGCAGTGCTAGAAGGACAGGACTTACCATTCAGTACTTC. This encodes CSARRTGLTIQYF.

The table lists this clonotype with many counts. This sequence joins TRBV5-1 and TRBJ1-1; D possibly corresponds to TRBD1 (5 bases). Between the trimmed V and J ends, which lost 0 bases and 4 bases, there was a span of 10 bases. The germline gives CDR1 SGHRS, CDR2 YFSETQ. The CDR3 spans 14 residues. CDR3 sequence (DNA): TGCGCCAGCAGCTTGGCCGGGGGGTTCACTGAAGCTTTCTTT. As protein: CASSLAGGFTEAFF.

This clonotype was recorded many times. This rearrangement joins TRBV20-1 to TRBJ2-7; D uncertain. V was pared by 0 bases and J by 6 bases, with 9 bases between. The CDR3 loop spans 12 amino acids. CDR1 DFQATT and CDR2 SNEGSKA come from the germline V gene (reference sequence). Here the CDR3 DNA reads TGCAGTGCTAGAGATCTAATGGGCGAGCAGTACTTC. The encoded protein is CSARDLMGEQYF.

In this sample, this clonotype turned up many times. This chain links TRBV5-1 with TRBJ1-2, with D perhaps TRBD1 (6 bases). The V gene's germline CDR1 is SGHRS and CDR2 YFSETQ. V lost 7 bases to trimming and J lost 5 bases, with 15 bases between them. The CDR3 spans 13 residues. The CDR3 region has the DNA TGCGCCAGCGGGGACATCCAGCGATATGGCTACACCTTC. It translates to CASGDIQRYGYTF.

This clonotype has ten or more counts. The gene calls are TRBV7-9 and TRBJ1-1; 8 bases are shared with TRBD1. Losses at the gene ends were 3 bases for V and 5 bases for J; bases not matched to a gene: 11. The CDR3 loop spans 16 amino acids. The germline V gene has CDR1 SEHNR and CDR2 FQNEAQ (reference sequence). CDR3 nucleotide sequence: TGTGCCAGCAGCTTCTGGACAGGGCTGATTGGGACTGAAGCTTTCTTT. Amino acids: CASSFWTGLIGTEAFF.

This clonotype has at least ten counts. The V and J genes are TRBV28 and TRBJ1-2, with D uncertain. This CDR3 is built from 13 residues. Trimming took off 8 bases at V and 3 bases at J, with 13 bases between the two ends. CDR1 and CDR2 (germline): MDHEN, SYDVKM. CDR3 sequence reads: CASARDEDYGYTF. DNA of the CDR3: TGTGCCAGCGCCCGAGACGAAGACTATGGCTACACCTTC.

The V and J genes are TRBV9 and TRBJ2-7; D not certain. The length of the CDR3 is 11 residues. Germline CDR1 is SGDLS and CDR2 is YYNGEE. V was pared by 3 bases and J by 7 bases, with 8 bases between. In nucleotides, the CDR3 is TGTGCCAGCAGCGATGGACCGGAGCAGTACTTC. Amino acid sequence: CASSDGPEQYF. Drawing the rest from reference TRBV9 and TRBJ2-7, the complete variable domain is DSGVTQTPKHLITATGQRVTLRCSPRSGDLSVYWYQQSLDQGLQFLIQYYNGEERAKGNILERFSAQQFPDLHSELNLSSLELGDSALYFCASSDGPEQYFGPGTRLTVT.

The J gene is TRBJ1-1, the V gene TRBV18; 9 bases are shared with TRBD1. Germline CDR1 KGHSH, CDR2 LQKENI. The CDR3 sequence is 14 residues long. Trimming removed 6 bases from V and 3 bases from J; junction bases left unmatched: 5. CDR3 protein: CASSRTGEDTEAFF. In DNA, the CDR3 is TGTGCCAGCTCGCGGACAGGGGAGGACACTGAAGCTTTCTTT.

This clonotype came up many times. The V call is TRBV20-1, the J call TRBJ1-5; weak D call: TRBD1 (6 bases). In germline, CDR1 is DFQATT, CDR2 SNEGSKA (reference sequence). The length of the CDR3 is 13 residues. The germline V and J ends were trimmed by 5 bases and 7 bases, with 15 bases remaining between them. CDR3 residues: CSARQDQGQPQHF. The CDR3 DNA reads TGCAGTGCTCGACAAGACCAGGGGCAGCCCCAGCATTTT.

This clonotype came up many times. This chain connects TRBV4-3 to TRBJ1-6, with D unclear. The V gene's germline CDR1 is LGHNA and CDR2 YSLEER. This CDR3 contains 16 residues. Trimming took off 1 base at V and 5 bases at J, with 12 bases between the two ends. The CDR3 protein is CASSQGTSRNNSPLHF. In DNA form, the CDR3 reads TGCGCCAGCAGCCAAGGTACATCGAGAAATAATTCACCCCTCCACTTT.

This clonotype was seen repeatedly, ten times or more. The chain joins TRBV29-1 to TRBJ2-3; 8 nucleotides align to TRBD2. The CDR3 contains 14 residues. The germline V gene encodes CDR1 SQVTM and CDR2 ANQGSEA. After removal of 5 bases from V and 4 bases from J, the junction contained 8 bases not matched to a gene. CDR3 residues: CSVYGTRDSDTQYF. The CDR3 coding sequence is TGCAGCGTTTACGGGACTAGGGACTCAGATACGCAGTATTTT.

This clonotype was seen repeatedly, ten times or more. The rearrangement uses TRBV7-2 and TRBJ1-2, with TRBD1 matching over 8 bases. The CDR3 extends over 15 amino acids. The ends lost 4 bases at V and 0 bases at J; junction bases unmatched: 4. Per the germline V gene, CDR1 is SGHTA and CDR2 is FQGNSA. The CDR3 is CASSSYRGSNYGYTF. CDR3 nucleotides: TGTGCCAGCAGCTCTTACAGGGGGTCTAACTATGGCTACACCTTC.

This sequence joins TRBV13 and TRBJ2-6; no reliable D call. V was shortened by 0 bases and J by 0 bases, with 9 bases between the two germline ends. Germline loops: CDR1 PRHDT, CDR2 FYEKMQ (reference sequence). The CDR3 has 17 residues. The chain's CDR3 is CASSLGRRVSGANVLTF. CDR3 nucleotide sequence: TGTGCCAGCAGCTTAGGGAGGCGAGTCTCTGGGGCCAACGTCCTGACTTTC.

This clonotype has ten or more counts. The rearrangement links TRBV20-1 to TRBJ2-3; D is unclear. V was pared by 6 bases and J by 0 bases, with 13 bases between. This CDR3 region has 14 residues. Per the germline V gene, CDR1 is DFQATT and CDR2 is SNEGSKA (reference sequence). The CDR3 sequence is CSARLGPSTDTQYF. In DNA form, the CDR3 reads TGCAGTGCCAGACTTGGGCCTAGCACAGATACGCAGTATTTT.

This clonotype has a count of ten or more. The chain has TRBV10-3 and TRBJ2-2; D unresolved. Trimming stripped 0 bases from V and 4 bases from J, with 9 bases between. CDR3 length: 15 residues. CDR1 is ENHRY, CDR2 SYGVKD, per germline. CDR3 amino acids: CAISESSRSTGELFF. As DNA, the CDR3 is TGTGCCATCAGTGAGTCTAGCAGGAGCACCGGGGAGCTGTTTTTT.

This clonotype was observed many times. This chain uses TRBV29-1 with TRBJ2-7, with D possibly matching TRBD2 (5 bases). The CDR3 totals 12 residues. V was pared by 7 bases and J by 3 bases, with 13 bases between. Germline assignment: CDR1 SQVTM and CDR2 ANQGSEA. The chain's CDR3 is CSAEGLIYEQYF. The CDR3 bases are TGCAGCGCCGAAGGACTTATCTACGAGCAGTACTTC.

This clonotype has more than one count but fewer than ten. The V gene is TRBV20-1, the J gene TRBJ1-6; weak D call: TRBD1 (6 bases). Germline CDR1 is DFQATT and CDR2 is SNEGSKA (reference sequence). The CDR3 is made up of 12 amino acids. V gave up 0 bases and J gave up 10 bases, with 7 bases separating them. CDR3 coding DNA: TGCAGTGCTAGAGAGGGACAATCACCCCTCCACTTT. Protein product: CSAREGQSPLHF.

The chain is built from TRBV27 and TRBJ1-1; unclear D gene. The germline gives CDR1 MNHEY, CDR2 SMNVEV (reference sequence). This CDR3 has 14 amino acids. The V gene lost 8 bases and the J gene lost 2 bases, with 15 bases spanning the gap. In DNA form, the CDR3 reads TGTGCCAGCGGTCCCGTCGGAAGTAACACTGAAGCTTTCTTT. Amino acid sequence: CASGPVGSNTEAFF.

V is TRBV12-3 or TRBV12-4 and J is TRBJ2-1; possible D gene TRBD2, 5 bases. There are 13 residues in the CDR3. With 6 bases removed from V and 10 bases from J, the gap between germline ends came to 16 bases. The CDR3 nucleotides are TGTGCCAGCAGACTAGTTGAGACTACCGAGCAGTTCTTC. Amino acid sequence: CASRLVETTEQFF.

This clonotype came up many times. V is TRBV7-2 and J is TRBJ1-6, with D unresolved. The CDR3 is made up of 14 amino acids. Germline CDR1 reads SGHTA; CDR2 reads FQGNSA. Trimming removed 0 bases at V and 9 bases at J, with 9 bases between. The CDR3 DNA reads as TGTGCCAGCAGCTTAGCAGGGTGGGGTTCACCCCTCCACTTT. It codes for CASSLAGWGSPLHF.

This clonotype was detected many times. The chain links TRBV7-8 to TRBJ2-2; TRBD2 might be the D (5 bases). Germline values: CDR1 SGHVS, CDR2 FQNEAQ. V was cut by 6 bases and J by 4 bases, with 12 bases left in between. This CDR3 contains 14 residues. The CDR3 nucleotides are TGTGCCAGCAGATACGCACTAGTCACCGGGGAGCTGTTTTTT. Translating gives CASRYALVTGELFF.

This clonotype was picked up a small number of times. V and J are TRBV15 and TRBJ2-7; D uncertain. This CDR3 is 13 amino acids long. The germline CDR1 and CDR2 sequences are LNHNV and YYDKDF (reference sequence). V was clipped by 0 bases and J by 6 bases, with 9 bases between them. In DNA, the CDR3 is TGTGCCACCAGCAGAGATCCCACCCCCGAGCAGTACTTC. It yields the protein CATSRDPTPEQYF.

The table lists this clonotype with many counts. The chain uses TRBV7-2 and TRBJ2-7; the match to TRBD2 covers 7 bases. The CDR3 contains 13 residues. Germline CDR1 is SGHTA and CDR2 is FQGNSA. The ends lost 5 bases at V and 3 bases at J; junction bases unmatched: 4. Written as DNA, the CDR3 is TGTGCCAGCAGCCGGGACTACATCTACGAGCAGTACTTC. This translates into CASSRDYIYEQYF.

This clonotype was counted at least ten times. The chain links TRBV4-3 to TRBJ2-1; TRBD2 matches 13 bases. This CDR3 contains 19 residues. V lost 4 bases and J lost 5; bases outside the gene matches: 14. CDR1 and CDR2 from the germline V gene are LGHNA and YSLEER. The CDR3 bases are TGCGCCAGCAGCCCGGGACTAGCGGGATCCCTAGCATCCAACAATGAGCAGTTCTTC. Residues: CASSPGLAGSLASNNEQFF.